These T cell receptor beta chains were read from a single sample in a study of cytomegalovirus exposure and HLA in healthy donors. Here immunoSEQ multiplex PCR was the method, and the copy in TCRdb shows in-frame clones only, minus some. This repertoire shows about 210,000 clones, over 80% found once; its top ten account for roughly 6%. The source material was PBMCs. Receptors originate from a middle-aged man in good health and CMV-seropositive. The CDR3 runs from the conserved cysteine through the conserved F or W. D genes are given only for firm matches. Clone size is stated in some rows and not others, as once, few, many or a class when expanded.

J gene: TRBJ2-3; D gene: NA; clone size: NA; V gene: TRBV7-2; CDR3 protein: CASSLVVRADTQYF; CDR3 DNA: TGTGCCAGCAGCTTAGTGGTTCGAGCAGATACGCAGTATTTT
J gene: TRBJ1-1; D gene: NA; clone size: few; V gene: TRBV9; CDR3 protein: CASSVNERGTEAFF; CDR3 DNA: TGTGCCAGCAGCGTAAATGAAAGGGGGACTGAAGCTTTCTTT
J gene: TRBJ2-5; D gene: TRBD1; clone size: NA; V gene: TRBV19; CDR3 protein: CASSIEQGVQETQYF; CDR3 DNA: TGTGCCAGTAGTATAGAGCAGGGGGTCCAAGAGACCCAGTACTTC
J gene: TRBJ1-2; D gene: TRBD1; clone size: NA; V gene: TRBV5-1; CDR3 protein: CASSWETGGGSGYTF; CDR3 DNA: TGCGCCAGCAGCTGGGAGACAGGGGGGGGCAGCGGCTACACCTTC
J gene: TRBJ1-2; D gene: NA; clone size: NA; V gene: TRBV29-1; CDR3 protein: CSVEDLDRRYGYTF; CDR3 DNA: TGCAGCGTTGAAGATCTTGACAGGCGATATGGCTACACCTTC
J gene: TRBJ1-1; D gene: NA; clone size: few; V gene: TRBV19; CDR3 protein: CASSASGNTEAFF; CDR3 DNA: TGTGCCAGTAGTGCGTCCGGGAACACTGAAGCTTTCTTT
J gene: TRBJ1-3; D gene: TRBD1; clone size: NA; V gene: TRBV5-1; CDR3 protein: CASSPDRGGNTIYF; CDR3 DNA: TGCGCCAGCAGTCCAGACAGGGGAGGAAACACCATATATTTT
J gene: TRBJ2-1; D gene: NA; clone size: NA; V gene: TRBV10-2; CDR3 protein: CASRDFSYNEQFF; CDR3 DNA: TGCGCCAGCAGGGACTTCTCCTACAATGAGCAGTTCTTC
J gene: TRBJ2-5; D gene: NA; clone size: once; V gene: TRBV2; CDR3 protein: CASLPGLQETQYF; CDR3 DNA: TGTGCCAGCTTGCCGGGACTTCAAGAGACCCAGTACTTC
J gene: TRBJ2-1; D gene: NA; clone size: NA; V gene: TRBV7-9; CDR3 protein: CASSPQGNGEQFF; CDR3 DNA: TGTGCCAGCAGCCCCCAGGGTAATGGAGAGCAGTTCTTC
J gene: TRBJ2-2; D gene: TRBD1; clone size: NA; V gene: TRBV7-3; CDR3 protein: CASSFEGQGVSSGELFF; CDR3 DNA: TGTGCCAGCAGCTTCGAGGGGCAGGGGGTATCGTCGGGGGAGCTGTTTTTT
J gene: TRBJ2-1; D gene: TRBD1; clone size: NA; V gene: TRBV5-6; CDR3 protein: CASSLGLPGTGGEQFF; CDR3 DNA: TGTGCCAGCAGCTTGGGACTTCCTGGGACAGGGGGTGAGCAGTTCTTC
J gene: TRBJ2-7; D gene: NA; clone size: NA; V gene: TRBV11-2; CDR3 protein: CASYNSYEQYF; CDR3 DNA: TGTGCCAGCTACAACTCCTACGAGCAGTACTTC
J gene: TRBJ1-5; D gene: TRBD1; clone size: NA; V gene: TRBV10-3; CDR3 protein: CAIRQGDQPQHF; CDR3 DNA: TGTGCCATACGACAGGGCGATCAGCCCCAGCATTTT
J gene: TRBJ1-1; D gene: NA; clone size: NA; V gene: TRBV14; CDR3 protein: CASSLLRVGTEAFF; CDR3 DNA: TGCGCCAGCAGCCTCCTCAGGGTGGGCACTGAAGCTTTCTTT
J gene: TRBJ2-5; D gene: NA; clone size: NA; V gene: TRBV29-1; CDR3 protein: CSGTWETQYF; CDR3 DNA: TGCAGCGGGACATGGGAGACCCAGTACTTC
J gene: TRBJ2-1; D gene: TRBD2; clone size: NA; V gene: TRBV27; CDR3 protein: CASSQLAGYNEQFF; CDR3 DNA: TGTGCCAGCAGTCAACTAGCGGGCTACAATGAGCAGTTCTTC
J gene: TRBJ1-1; D gene: NA; clone size: few; V gene: TRBV20-1; CDR3 protein: CSAREVGAAFF; CDR3 DNA: TGCAGTGCTAGAGAGGTAGGGGCAGCTTTCTTT
J gene: TRBJ2-1; D gene: TRBD2; clone size: NA; V gene: TRBV6-5; CDR3 protein: CASRLADYNEQFF; CDR3 DNA: TGTGCCAGCAGACTAGCGGACTACAATGAGCAGTTCTTC
J gene: TRBJ1-2; D gene: NA; clone size: NA; V gene: TRBV9; CDR3 protein: CASSPMVRPGTPEQANYGYTF; CDR3 DNA: TGTGCCAGCAGCCCAATGGTTCGGCCAGGGACACCCGAACAAGCTAACTATGGCTACACCTTC
J gene: TRBJ2-1; D gene: TRBD2; clone size: NA; V gene: TRBV11-2; CDR3 protein: CASTPGRGGNNEQFF; CDR3 DNA: TGTGCCAGCACCCCTGGGAGGGGAGGGAACAATGAGCAGTTCTTC
J gene: TRBJ2-2; D gene: TRBD1; clone size: NA; V gene: TRBV5-1; CDR3 protein: CASSYRPSRDRGTGGELFF; CDR3 DNA: TGCGCCAGCAGCTACCGTCCCTCCCGGGACAGGGGAACGGGCGGGGAGCTGTTTTTT
J gene: TRBJ1-1; D gene: TRBD1; clone size: NA; V gene: TRBV7-9; CDR3 protein: CASSFPSGGNTEAFF; CDR3 DNA: TGTGCCAGCAGCTTTCCCTCAGGGGGGAACACTGAAGCTTTCTTT
J gene: TRBJ2-5; D gene: TRBD2; clone size: NA; V gene: TRBV5-4; CDR3 protein: CASRSGTSETQYF; CDR3 DNA: TGTGCCAGCAGATCCGGGACTAGCGAGACCCAGTACTTC
J gene: TRBJ2-7; D gene: TRBD1; clone size: once; V gene: TRBV7-9; CDR3 protein: CASSTDRETFYEQYF; CDR3 DNA: TGTGCCAGCAGCACTGACAGGGAAACGTTCTACGAGCAGTACTTC
J gene: TRBJ2-1; D gene: NA; clone size: NA; V gene: TRBV27; CDR3 protein: CASSFMQEQFF; CDR3 DNA: TGTGCCAGCAGTTTTATGCAGGAGCAGTTCTTC
J gene: TRBJ2-4; D gene: TRBD1; clone size: NA; V gene: TRBV6-1; CDR3 protein: CASSERKGAAQYF; CDR3 DNA: TGTGCCAGCAGTGAAAGGAAGGGGGCCGCTCAGTACTTC
J gene: TRBJ2-1; D gene: TRBD1; clone size: NA; V gene: TRBV11-3; CDR3 protein: CASSLTDREYNEQFF; CDR3 DNA: TGTGCCAGCAGCTTAACCGACAGGGAATACAATGAGCAGTTCTTC
J gene: TRBJ1-4; D gene: NA; clone size: NA; V gene: TRBV2; CDR3 protein: CASRQGRTNEKLFF; CDR3 DNA: TGTGCCAGCAGACAGGGTCGGACTAATGAAAAACTGTTTTTT
J gene: TRBJ1-3; D gene: TRBD1; clone size: NA; V gene: TRBV6-6; CDR3 protein: CATAGQGTGNTIYF; CDR3 DNA: TGTGCCACCGCGGGACAGGGAACAGGAAACACCATATATTTT
J gene: TRBJ2-5; D gene: NA; clone size: NA; V gene: TRBV6-6; CDR3 protein: CASSLDSRQETQYF; CDR3 DNA: TGTGCCAGCAGCTTAGACTCGAGACAAGAGACCCAGTACTTC
J gene: TRBJ2-1; D gene: NA; clone size: NA; V gene: TRBV7-3; CDR3 protein: CASSLTRDNNEQFF; CDR3 DNA: TGTGCCAGCAGCTTAACCCGGGACAACAATGAGCAGTTCTTC
J gene: TRBJ2-5; D gene: NA; clone size: NA; V gene: TRBV14; CDR3 protein: CASSQPRDLQETQYF; CDR3 DNA: TGTGCCAGCAGCCAACCAAGAGATTTACAAGAGACCCAGTACTTC
J gene: TRBJ1-2; D gene: NA; clone size: NA; V gene: TRBV5-5; CDR3 protein: CASSPPGRKGYTF; CDR3 DNA: TGTGCCAGCAGCCCACCAGGGCGCAAAGGCTACACCTTC
J gene: TRBJ2-2; D gene: NA; clone size: NA; V gene: TRBV6-1; CDR3 protein: CASKGSANTGELFF; CDR3 DNA: TGTGCCAGCAAAGGTAGCGCCAACACCGGGGAGCTGTTTTTT
J gene: TRBJ1-1; D gene: TRBD1; clone size: NA; V gene: TRBV4-1; CDR3 protein: CASSLDRGMNTEAFF; CDR3 DNA: TGCGCCAGCAGCCTAGACAGGGGCATGAACACTGAAGCTTTCTTT
J gene: TRBJ1-2; D gene: NA; clone size: NA; V gene: TRBV27; CDR3 protein: CASRRAAGAGAVDGYTF; CDR3 DNA: TGTGCCAGCAGGAGGGCCGCAGGGGCAGGGGCTGTCGATGGCTACACCTTC
J gene: TRBJ2-7; D gene: NA; clone size: NA; V gene: TRBV2; CDR3 protein: CASSAKSPAYEQYF; CDR3 DNA: TGTGCCAGCAGTGCGAAGTCCCCGGCCTACGAGCAGTACTTC
J gene: TRBJ1-1; D gene: NA; clone size: NA; V gene: TRBV5-1; CDR3 protein: CASSPEGAHGGEAFF; CDR3 DNA: TGCGCCAGCAGCCCGGAAGGGGCCCACGGCGGTGAAGCTTTCTTT
J gene: TRBJ2-2; D gene: NA; clone size: once; V gene: TRBV11-3; CDR3 protein: CASSYQSGRELFF; CDR3 DNA: TGTGCCAGCAGCTATCAATCGGGAAGGGAGCTGTTTTTT
J gene: TRBJ2-7; D gene: TRBD1; clone size: NA; V gene: TRBV6-1; CDR3 protein: CASMVGTGTYEQYF; CDR3 DNA: TGTGCCAGCATGGTAGGGACAGGTACCTACGAGCAGTACTTC
J gene: TRBJ2-7; D gene: NA; clone size: NA; V gene: TRBV2; CDR3 protein: CASSVQRLYEQYF; CDR3 DNA: TGTGCCAGCAGTGTGCAGAGGTTGTACGAGCAGTACTTC
J gene: TRBJ1-1; D gene: TRBD1; clone size: once; V gene: TRBV19; CDR3 protein: CASSIVPGQRNGEAFF; CDR3 DNA: TGTGCCAGTAGTATAGTTCCGGGACAGAGGAATGGTGAAGCTTTCTTT
J gene: TRBJ2-3; D gene: TRBD2; clone size: once; V gene: TRBV28; CDR3 protein: CAISLAGDTDTQYF; CDR3 DNA: TGTGCCATCTCCCTAGCGGGAGACACAGATACGCAGTATTTT
J gene: TRBJ1-2; D gene: NA; clone size: NA; V gene: TRBV7-3; CDR3 protein: CASRPGGTNYGYTF; CDR3 DNA: TGTGCCAGCAGGCCCGGGGGAACTAACTATGGCTACACCTTC
J gene: TRBJ1-2; D gene: TRBD1; clone size: NA; V gene: TRBV2; CDR3 protein: CASSPGQNYGYTF; CDR3 DNA: TGTGCCAGCAGTCCGGGACAGAACTATGGCTACACCTTC
J gene: TRBJ1-1; D gene: NA; clone size: once; V gene: TRBV30; CDR3 protein: CAWSKNGYTEAFF; CDR3 DNA: TGTGCCTGGAGTAAAAACGGGTACACTGAAGCTTTCTTT
J gene: TRBJ2-2; D gene: NA; clone size: NA; V gene: TRBV5-1; CDR3 protein: CASSLGGGARDTGELFF; CDR3 DNA: TGCGCCAGCAGCTTGGGTGGGGGCGCGAGGGACACCGGGGAGCTGTTTTTT
J gene: TRBJ2-1; D gene: TRBD2; clone size: NA; V gene: TRBV28; CDR3 protein: CASRKGLAGGNEQFF; CDR3 DNA: TGTGCCAGCAGAAAGGGACTAGCGGGAGGTAATGAGCAGTTCTTC
J gene: TRBJ2-7; D gene: NA; clone size: NA; V gene: TRBV27; CDR3 protein: CASSPSGDEQYF; CDR3 DNA: TGTGCCAGCAGCCCTTCCGGGGACGAGCAGTACTTC
J gene: TRBJ1-1; D gene: NA; clone size: NA; V gene: TRBV7-9; CDR3 protein: CASSNLLGGTEAFF; CDR3 DNA: TGTGCCAGCAGCAACCTCCTCGGGGGCACTGAAGCTTTCTTT
J gene: TRBJ1-1; D gene: TRBD1; clone size: NA; V gene: TRBV10-1; CDR3 protein: CASSSQGGTEAFF; CDR3 DNA: TGCGCCAGCAGTTCACAGGGGGGGACTGAAGCTTTCTTT